Listed below are T cell receptor beta chains from one sample, sequenced in a study of metastatic and nonmetastatic thyroid tumors. With MiXCR, TCRdb called clones anew from the PCR reads. Among about 20,000 clones, 12% were seen once, and the ten largest hold about 6%. The sample taken for sequencing was blood. The receptors were gathered from a male donor with papillary thyroid cancer or a benign thyroid nodule (not recorded which). Some clones in this sample may be carry-over from other donors' samples. CDR3s include the opening cysteine and the closing phenylalanine or tryptophan. D genes are given only for firm matches. Some rows have no size entry. The others give once, few or many, or a class for an expanded clone.

len	v_gene	j_gene	abundance	d_gene	CDR3nt	CDR3aa
11	TRBV10-3	TRBJ2-7	many	NA	TGTGCCATCAGTAGCTCCTACGAGCAGTACTTC	CAISSSYEQYF
14	TRBV20-1	TRBJ1-6	NA	TRBD1	TGCAGTGCCCACCGGGACAGGGGTAATTCACCCCTCCACTTT	CSAHRDRGNSPLHF
15	TRBV12-3/TRBV12-4	TRBJ2-2	medium-sized	TRBD2	TGTGCCAGCTCGGCGGGAGGGGGCAACACCGGGGAGCTGTTTTTT	CASSAGGGNTGELFF
14	TRBV2	TRBJ2-3	medium-sized	NA	TGTGCCAGCAGGAGGACAGCTCCTACAGATACGCAGTATTTT	CASRRTAPTDTQYF
17	TRBV5-4	TRBJ2-7	few	TRBD2	TGTGCCAGCAGCTTGGGGCTCTATAGCGGGAGGGACTACGAGCAGTACTTC	CASSLGLYSGRDYEQYF
18	TRBV20-1	TRBJ2-3	many	TRBD2	TGCAGTGCTTCCTTAGCGGGAGGGCCCCTCCCTAGCACAGATACGCAGTATTTT	CSASLAGGPLPSTDTQYF
16	TRBV19	TRBJ1-1	many	NA	TGTGCCAGTACCTCCATCAGAGGGGCGGCTACATCTGAAGCTTTCTTT	CASTSIRGAATSEAFF
14	TRBV7-2	TRBJ2-7	many	TRBD2	TGTGCCAGCAGCAAGTCTAGCGGGAGAATCGAGCAGTACTTC	CASSKSSGRIEQYF
14	TRBV2	TRBJ2-1	many	NA	TGTGCCAGCAGTGTACGGACGAGGAACAATGAGCAGTTCTTC	CASSVRTRNNEQFF
13	TRBV25-1	TRBJ2-1	few	NA	TGTGCCAGCAGTGAATACGGGGATGGTGAGCAGTTCTTC	CASSEYGDGEQFF
16	TRBV7-8	TRBJ2-7	NA	TRBD2	TGTGCCAGCAGCTTAGTAGGAGCGGGAGCGGCCTACGAGCAGTACTTC	CASSLVGAGAAYEQYF
13	TRBV19	TRBJ2-1	many	NA	TGTGCCAGTAGTATCGGGACTCCCAATGAGCAGTTCTTC	CASSIGTPNEQFF
13	TRBV5-4	TRBJ1-2	many	NA	TGTGCCAGCAGCGCCCCAGGGATCTATGGCTACACCTTC	CASSAPGIYGYTF
15	TRBV4-1	TRBJ1-4	many	NA	TGCGCCAGCAGCCAAGGGGGGACAATCGGTGAAAAACTGTTTTTT	CASSQGGTIGEKLFF
14	TRBV5-1	TRBJ2-1	many	TRBD1	TGCGCCAGCAGCGGGGGACAGGGGTTCAATGAGCAGTTCTTC	CASSGGQGFNEQFF
15	TRBV20-1	TRBJ2-7	many	NA	TGCAGTGCAACCCGTGGACGGGGTAGTCCCCTCGAGCAGTACTTC	CSATRGRGSPLEQYF
13	TRBV12-3/TRBV12-4	TRBJ1-2	NA	NA	TGTGCCAGCAGTTTTGAGGGGTCCAATGGCTACACCTTC	CASSFEGSNGYTF
15	TRBV15	TRBJ2-2	NA	NA	TGTGCCACCAGCAGAGACGCAGGGGCCACCGGGGAGCTGTTTTTT	CATSRDAGATGELFF
15	TRBV6-5	TRBJ2-7	medium-sized	TRBD2	TGTGCCAGCAGTTATCGGCGGCAACCGGGAGGCGAGCAGTACTTC	CASSYRRQPGGEQYF
15	TRBV5-1	TRBJ1-3	NA	NA	TGCGCCAGCAGCTTGGAAGTTCAATCTGGAAACACCATATATTTT	CASSLEVQSGNTIYF
17	TRBV19	TRBJ2-4	many	TRBD2	TGTGCCAGTAGTTACTCGTCGATAGCGGGGGCCAAAAACATTCAGTACTTC	CASSYSSIAGAKNIQYF
14	TRBV30	TRBJ2-2	NA	NA	TGTGCCTGGAGTGGCGGGACCAACACCGGGGAGCTGTTTTTT	CAWSGGTNTGELFF
15	TRBV15	TRBJ1-2	many	NA	TGTGCCACCAGCAGAGAGGGGGCGGAGCTCTATGGCTACACCTTC	CATSREGAELYGYTF
16	TRBV11-2	TRBJ1-1	NA	TRBD1	TGTGCCAGCAGTGCTGACAGGGGGGCCTCTAGGGCTGAAGCTTTCTTT	CASSADRGASRAEAFF
12	TRBV29-1	TRBJ2-2	many	NA	TGCAGCGTTGCCTCGGGCGCCGGGGAGCTGTTTTTT	CSVASGAGELFF
14	TRBV19	TRBJ2-7	medium-sized	TRBD1	TGTGCCAGTAGTCCAGACAGGGGCCGATACGAGCAGTACTTC	CASSPDRGRYEQYF
14	TRBV11-1	TRBJ2-1	many	NA	TGTGCCAGCAGCAGGGGACACGGTCTCAATGAGCAGTTCTTC	CASSRGHGLNEQFF
13	TRBV5-4	TRBJ2-1	many	NA	TGTGCCAGCAGCTTGAGTCCGGGTAATGAGCAGTTCTTC	CASSLSPGNEQFF
13	TRBV11-3	TRBJ2-1	NA	NA	TGTGCCAGCAGCTTGGGCAGTTTAAATGAGCAGTTCTTC	CASSLGSLNEQFF
14	TRBV24-1	TRBJ2-3	few	TRBD1	TGTGCCACCAGTGATCCCAGCACAGGGGTTACGCAGTATTTT	CATSDPSTGVTQYF
15	TRBV12-3/TRBV12-4	TRBJ2-1	few	TRBD1	TGTGCCACCTCAGAAACAGGGGGCAGACTCACAGAGCAGTTCTTC	CATSETGGRLTEQFF
14	TRBV3-1	TRBJ2-2	many	NA	TGTGCCAGCAGCCAAGCACAGACCACCGGGGAGCTGTTTTTT	CASSQAQTTGELFF
14	TRBV20-1	TRBJ1-5	many	TRBD1	TGCAGTGCTAGTTTTGGGACAGGGGAGCAGCCCCAGCATTTT	CSASFGTGEQPQHF
15	TRBV28	TRBJ1-3	NA	NA	TGTGCCAGCAGTTTAGGGGGTGGAACTGGAAACACCATATATTTT	CASSLGGGTGNTIYF
16	TRBV11-1	TRBJ2-1	NA	NA	TGTGCCAGCAGCCTCACAGGGGGGGGGCTATACAATGAGCAGTTCTTC	CASSLTGGGLYNEQFF
16	TRBV28	TRBJ2-7	medium-sized	NA	TGTGCCAGCAGTTTTGCCTGGGACCCTATTTTGGAGGAGCAGTACTTC	CASSFAWDPILEEQYF
16	TRBV3-1	TRBJ2-7	NA	NA	TGTGCCAGCAGCCAAGAAGGGCAGGTTCTCGGCAACGAGCAGTACTTC	CASSQEGQVLGNEQYF
15	TRBV19	TRBJ1-5	many	TRBD1	TGTGCCAGTAGTATGGACAGGCTGTCCAATCAGCCCCAGCATTTT	CASSMDRLSNQPQHF
13	TRBV7-3	TRBJ1-1	many	NA	TGTGCCAGCAGCTTAAGTATGAACACTGAAGCTTTCTTT	CASSLSMNTEAFF
15	TRBV28	TRBJ2-7	medium-sized	NA	TGTGCCAGCAGCATTTTTACAGGGCTAACTGACGAGCAGTACTTC	CASSIFTGLTDEQYF
14	TRBV20-1	TRBJ2-2	NA	NA	TGCAGTGCTGGGGCAGGGCCGGGTACCGGGGAGCTGTTTTTT	CSAGAGPGTGELFF
15	TRBV4-1	TRBJ1-2	many	NA	TGCGCCAGCAGCCTAGCAGGGTTATCTAACTATGGCTACACCTTC	CASSLAGLSNYGYTF
11	TRBV20-1	TRBJ2-7	many	TRBD1	TGCAGTGCTGACAGGGAAGGCGAGCAGTACTTC	CSADREGEQYF
14	TRBV28	TRBJ1-5	many	NA	TGTGCCAGCATTAATCCTATAGGCAATCAGCCCCAGCATTTT	CASINPIGNQPQHF
15	TRBV28	TRBJ1-1	medium-sized	NA	TGTGCCAGCAGTTCCCTTGGGACGGCAAACACTGAAGCTTTCTTT	CASSSLGTANTEAFF
13	TRBV20-1	TRBJ2-1	many	NA	TGCAGTGCGCGCACTGGGACCTACAATGAGCAGTTCTTC	CSARTGTYNEQFF
14	TRBV7-9	TRBJ1-5	many	TRBD1	TGTGCCAGCAGCGGGGGACAGCGTAATCAGCCCCAGCATTTT	CASSGGQRNQPQHF
15	TRBV5-1	TRBJ2-3	NA	TRBD1	TGCGCCAGCAGCTTAGGACAGGGGGTGACAGATACGCAGTATTTT	CASSLGQGVTDTQYF
14	TRBV11-2	TRBJ2-3	many	TRBD1	TGTGCCAGCAGCTTAGGACAGGGGAGAGATACGCAGTATTTT	CASSLGQGRDTQYF